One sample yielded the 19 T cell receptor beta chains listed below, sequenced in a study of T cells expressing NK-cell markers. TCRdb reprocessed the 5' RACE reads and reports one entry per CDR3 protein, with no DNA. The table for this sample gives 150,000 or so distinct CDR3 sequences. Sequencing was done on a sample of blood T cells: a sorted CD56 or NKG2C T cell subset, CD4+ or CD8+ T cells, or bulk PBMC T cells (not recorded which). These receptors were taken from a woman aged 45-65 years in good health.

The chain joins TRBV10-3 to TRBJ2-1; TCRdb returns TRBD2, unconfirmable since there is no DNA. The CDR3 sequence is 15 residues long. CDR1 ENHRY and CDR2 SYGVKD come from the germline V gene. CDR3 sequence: CAISDPGLVRNEQFF.

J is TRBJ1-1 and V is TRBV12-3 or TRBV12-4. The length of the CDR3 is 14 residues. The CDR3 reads CASSLGHSDTEAFF.

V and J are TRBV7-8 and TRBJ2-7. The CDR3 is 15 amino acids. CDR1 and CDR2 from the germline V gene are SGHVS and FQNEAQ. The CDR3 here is CASSAEEGISYEQYF.

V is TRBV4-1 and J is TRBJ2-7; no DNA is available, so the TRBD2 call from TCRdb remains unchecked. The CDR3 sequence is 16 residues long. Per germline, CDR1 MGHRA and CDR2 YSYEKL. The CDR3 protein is CASSQDPRTSGYEQYF.

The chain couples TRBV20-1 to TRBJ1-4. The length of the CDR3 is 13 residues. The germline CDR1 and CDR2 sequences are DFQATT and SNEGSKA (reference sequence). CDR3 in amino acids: CSAADRRQGKLFF.

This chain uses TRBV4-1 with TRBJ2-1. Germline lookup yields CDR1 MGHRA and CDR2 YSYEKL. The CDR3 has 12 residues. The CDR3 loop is CASSAVYNEQFF.

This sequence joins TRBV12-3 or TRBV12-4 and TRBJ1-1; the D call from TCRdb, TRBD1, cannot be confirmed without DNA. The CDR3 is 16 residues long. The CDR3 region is CASSFGRAGVSTEAFF.

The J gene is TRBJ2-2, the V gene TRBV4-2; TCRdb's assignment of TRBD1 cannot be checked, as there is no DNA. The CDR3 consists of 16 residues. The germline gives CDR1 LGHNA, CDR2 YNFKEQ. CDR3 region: CASSSRQGLNTGELFF.

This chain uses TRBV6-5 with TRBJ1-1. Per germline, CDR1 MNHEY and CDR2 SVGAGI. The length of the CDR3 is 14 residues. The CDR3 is CASSLTAMNTEAFF.

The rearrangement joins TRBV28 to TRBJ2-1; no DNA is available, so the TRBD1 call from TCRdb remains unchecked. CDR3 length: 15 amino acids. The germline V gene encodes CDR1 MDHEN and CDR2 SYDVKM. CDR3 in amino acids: CASSSGRGSKFEQFF.

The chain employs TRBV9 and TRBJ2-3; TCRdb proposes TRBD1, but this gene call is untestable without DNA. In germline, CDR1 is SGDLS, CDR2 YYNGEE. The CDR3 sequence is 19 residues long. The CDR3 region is CASSVEGEGALSSTDTQYF.

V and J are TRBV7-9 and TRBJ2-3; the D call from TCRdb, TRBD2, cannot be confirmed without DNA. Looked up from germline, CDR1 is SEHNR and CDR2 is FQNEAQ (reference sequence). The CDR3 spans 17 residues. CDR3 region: CASSLPSGGEYTDTQYF.

The chain's CDR3 is CASSQDLAGEELFF. V is TRBV3-1 and J is TRBJ2-2; TCRdb's D call of TRBD2 is untestable without DNA. The CDR3 has 14 amino acids. CDR1 is LGHDT, CDR2 YNNKEL, per germline (reference sequence). Using reference TRBV3-1 and TRBJ2-2 for the parts outside the CDR3, the full variable domain is DTAVSQTPKYLVTQMGNDKSIKCEQNLGHDTMYWYKQDSKKFLKIMFSYNNKELIINETVPNRFSPKSPDKAHLNLHINSLELGDSAVYFCASSQDLAGEELFFGEGSRLTVL.

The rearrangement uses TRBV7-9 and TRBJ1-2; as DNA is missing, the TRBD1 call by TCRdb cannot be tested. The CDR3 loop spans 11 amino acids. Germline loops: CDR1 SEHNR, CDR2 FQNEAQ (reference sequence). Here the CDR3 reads CASSSAGVYTF.

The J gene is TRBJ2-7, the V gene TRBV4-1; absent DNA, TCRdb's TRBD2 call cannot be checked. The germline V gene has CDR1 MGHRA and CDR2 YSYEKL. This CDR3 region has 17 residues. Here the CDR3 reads CASSQETVTSALWEQYF.

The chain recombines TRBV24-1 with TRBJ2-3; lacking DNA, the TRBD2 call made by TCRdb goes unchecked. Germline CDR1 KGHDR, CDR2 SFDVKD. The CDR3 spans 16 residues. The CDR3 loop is CATSPRAGLYTDTQYF.

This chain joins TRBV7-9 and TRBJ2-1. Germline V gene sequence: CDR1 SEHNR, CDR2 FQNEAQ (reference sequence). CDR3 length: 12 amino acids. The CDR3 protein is CASSRGPDEQFF.

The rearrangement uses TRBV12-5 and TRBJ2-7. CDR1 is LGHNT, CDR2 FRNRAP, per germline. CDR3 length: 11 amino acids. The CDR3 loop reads CASGLVWEQYF.

The CDR3 is CSARAGGQGPESWFVQPQHF. The J gene is TRBJ1-5, the V gene TRBV20-1; with no DNA, the TCRdb D assignment of TRBD1 cannot be verified. CDR1 is DFQATT and CDR2 is SNEGSKA in the germline V gene (reference sequence). There are 20 residues in the CDR3.